The 3 T cell receptor beta chains below come from one sample, sequenced in a study of blood T cell repertoires in COVID-19. Using immunoSEQ multiplex PCR, the repertoire was profiled, and TCRdb retains in-frame clones only, with some absent. The sample yields approximately 210,000 clones, roughly 80% seen once. Sequencing was done on a sample of peripheral blood. The receptor set was obtained from a man between 60 and 75 years old with COVID-19, enrolled during active disease.

The CDR3 loop is CATKESGETQYF. The CDR3 DNA sequence: TGTGCCACTAAAGAGAGTGGAGAGACCCAGTACTTC. The genes are TRBV15 and TRBJ2-5; the D is unclear. Germline loops: CDR1 LNHNV, CDR2 YYDKDF (reference sequence). V shed 9 bases and J shed 4 bases, with 12 bases lying between them. This CDR3 is 12 amino acids long.

Comments on this clone: A junction end diverges from the germline sequence, so it may reflect a read error. In the same sample, other DNA sequences code for this CDR3. In DNA form, the CDR3 reads TGTGCCAGCAGCTTATCAGGGGGCCTGGAGACCCAGTACTTC. Translated, it gives CASSLSGGLETQYF. The chain recombines TRBV28 with TRBJ2-5; the match to TRBD1 covers 8 bases. This CDR3 is built from 14 residues. Germline V gene lookup returns CDR1 MDHEN and CDR2 SYDVKM.

The chain combines TRBV18 with TRBJ1-2; no clear D gene. This CDR3 is 11 amino acids long. Trimming shortened V by 2 bases and J by 6 bases, and 4 bases separated the two germline ends. Germline V gene lookup returns CDR1 KGHSH and CDR2 LQKENI. The CDR3 region is CASSPSDGYTF. Written as DNA, the CDR3 is TGTGCCAGCTCACCATCTGATGGCTACACCTTC.